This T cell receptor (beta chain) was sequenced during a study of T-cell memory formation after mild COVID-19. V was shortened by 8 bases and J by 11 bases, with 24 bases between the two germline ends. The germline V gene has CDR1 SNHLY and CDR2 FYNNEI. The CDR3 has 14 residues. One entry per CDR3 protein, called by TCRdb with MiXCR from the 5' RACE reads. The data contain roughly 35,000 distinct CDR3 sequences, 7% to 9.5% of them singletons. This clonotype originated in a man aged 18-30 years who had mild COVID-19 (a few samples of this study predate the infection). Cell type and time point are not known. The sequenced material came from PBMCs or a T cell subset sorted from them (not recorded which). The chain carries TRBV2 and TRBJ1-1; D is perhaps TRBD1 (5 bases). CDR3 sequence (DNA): TGTGCCAGCGCTCTTCCGGGACGCCTGGTCCGGGCTTTCTTT. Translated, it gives CASALPGRLVRAFF.